Included here is one TCR beta chain sequence, with context. The sample is drawn from a study of T cells after yellow fever vaccination. V was pared by 6 bases and J by 6 bases, with 14 bases of the junction left unmatched. From germline, CDR1 is MNHNS and CDR2 SASEGT. This CDR3 has 15 amino acids. TCRdb reprocessed the 5' RACE reads via MiXCR and lists one record per CDR3 protein. The sample records around 590,000 distinct CDR3 sequences, 9% to 15% being singletons. This clonotype originated in a man aged 25 to 40 who received the YFV17D yellow fever vaccine. The specimen was PBMCs, collected on the day of the yellow fever booster vaccination. The chain is built from TRBV6-1 and TRBJ2-7; 7 bases line up with TRBD1. The CDR3, as DNA: TGTGCCAGCAGACTCACAAGACAGGGTAGAGGCGAGCAGTACTTC. Protein product: CASRLTRQGRGEQYF.